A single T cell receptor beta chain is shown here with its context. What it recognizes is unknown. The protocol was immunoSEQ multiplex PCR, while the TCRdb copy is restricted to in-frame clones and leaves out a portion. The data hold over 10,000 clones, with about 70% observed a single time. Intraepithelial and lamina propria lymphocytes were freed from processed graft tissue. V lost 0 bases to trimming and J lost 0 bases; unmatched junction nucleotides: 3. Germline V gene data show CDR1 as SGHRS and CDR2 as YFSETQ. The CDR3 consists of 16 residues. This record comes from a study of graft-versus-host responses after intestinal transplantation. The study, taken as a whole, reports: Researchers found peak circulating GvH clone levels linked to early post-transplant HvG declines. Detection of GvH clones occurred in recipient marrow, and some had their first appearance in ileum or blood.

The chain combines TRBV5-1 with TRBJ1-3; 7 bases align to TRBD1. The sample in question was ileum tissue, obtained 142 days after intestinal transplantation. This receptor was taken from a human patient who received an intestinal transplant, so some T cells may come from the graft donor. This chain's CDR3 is CASSLGQGFSGNTIYF. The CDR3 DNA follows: TGCGCCAGCAGCTTGGGACAGGGTTTCTCTGGAAACACCATATATTTT.